The 8 T cell receptor beta chains below were found in one sample sequenced in a study of blood T cell repertoires in COVID-19. Profiling relied on immunoSEQ multiplex PCR, and the TCRdb table lists in-frame clones only, not all of them. The sample yields roughly 290,000 clones, 70% to 90% seen once. The specimen sequenced was PBMCs or T cells enriched from blood (not recorded which). The origin of the receptors is a young man who had recovered from COVID-19.

V gene TRBV4-2 combines with J gene TRBJ1-2, with D possibly being TRBD1 (6 bases). Germline V gives CDR1 LGHNA, CDR2 YNFKEQ. The CDR3 totals 16 residues. Trimming left V 4 bases short and J 2 bases short, with 17 bases between. CDR3 DNA sequence: TGTGCCAGCAGCCCGGGGACACCAGGTACAAACTATGGCTACACCTTC. Translated, it gives CASSPGTPGTNYGYTF.

This clone has only one observation. The CDR3, as DNA: TGTGCCAGCAGCCCCCAGTATTATAGCAATCAGCCCCAGCATTTT. This encodes CASSPQYYSNQPQHF. The rearrangement links TRBV7-2 to TRBJ1-5; the D is unclear. Germline V gives CDR1 SGHTA, CDR2 FQGNSA. V was cut by 5 bases and J by 0 bases, with 11 bases left in between. This CDR3 spans 15 amino acids.

CDR3 sequence: CASGLLRGGRRSEQFF. CDR3 nucleotides: TGTGCCAGCGGACTACTACGGGGGGGCCGCAGGAGTGAGCAGTTCTTC. The chain employs TRBV7-3 and TRBJ2-1, with 8 positions matching TRBD2. The V and J ends lost 8 bases and 9 bases, in that order; junction bases with no gene match: 18. This CDR3 spans 16 amino acids. The germline V gene has CDR1 SGHTA and CDR2 FQGTGA.

This sequence joins TRBV10-3 and TRBJ2-3; 13 positions match TRBD2. Looked up from germline, CDR1 is ENHRY and CDR2 is SYGVKD. The V gene end was trimmed by 6 bases and the J gene end by 2 bases; junction bases not matched to a gene: 5. CDR3 length equals 16 residues. CDR3 region: CAISKTSGGATDTQYF. DNA of the CDR3: TGTGCCATCAGCAAAACTAGCGGGGGGGCCACAGATACGCAGTATTTT.

This rearrangement joins TRBV11-2 to TRBJ1-6, with 12 bases matching TRBD1. Germline V gene sequence: CDR1 SGHAT, CDR2 FQNNGV. The CDR3 contains 18 residues. V shed 4 bases, J shed 7 bases, and the junction held 11 bases outside the gene matches. The CDR3 nucleotides are TGTGCCAGCAGCTACCGACGGGGACAGGGGGCGCCGAATTCACCCCTCCACTTT. Amino acid sequence: CASSYRRGQGAPNSPLHF.

The rearrangement links TRBV27 to TRBJ2-5; 11 bases map to TRBD1. Germline V gives CDR1 MNHEY, CDR2 SMNVEV (reference sequence). The CDR3 contains 15 residues. J was trimmed by 4 bases and V by 4 bases; bases with no gene match: 5. The CDR3 protein is CASSYRDRGLETQYF. Written as DNA, the CDR3 is TGTGCCAGCAGTTACCGGGACAGGGGGTTAGAGACCCAGTACTTC.

This chain links TRBV12-3 or TRBV12-4 with TRBJ2-5; D may be TRBD1 (5 bases). V gave up 5 bases and J gave up 4 bases, with 11 bases separating them. This CDR3 has 13 amino acids. DNA of the CDR3: TGTGCCAGCAGTCGCAGGGTAGGAGAGACCCAGTACTTC. It codes for CASSRRVGETQYF.

This rearrangement joins TRBV2 to TRBJ1-2; TRBD1 might be the D (6 bases). Trimming removed 6 bases from V and 6 bases from J, with 14 bases in between. The germline CDR1 and CDR2 sequences are SNHLY and FYNNEI. The CDR3 is 13 amino acids. CDR3 DNA sequence: TGTGCCAGCAGCGCGATGGACAGAGATGGCTACACCTTC. It yields the protein CASSAMDRDGYTF.